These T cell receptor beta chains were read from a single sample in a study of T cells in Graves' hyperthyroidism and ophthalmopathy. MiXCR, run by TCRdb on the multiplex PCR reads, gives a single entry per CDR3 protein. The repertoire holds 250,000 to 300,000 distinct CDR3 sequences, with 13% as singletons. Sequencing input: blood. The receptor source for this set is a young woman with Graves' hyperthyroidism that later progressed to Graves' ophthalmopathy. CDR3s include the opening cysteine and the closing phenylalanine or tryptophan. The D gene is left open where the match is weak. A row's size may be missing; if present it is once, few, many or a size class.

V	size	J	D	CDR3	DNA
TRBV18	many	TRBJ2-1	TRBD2	CASSPPSGGHNEQFF	TGTGCCAGCTCACCGCCTAGCGGGGGACACAATGAGCAGTTCTTC
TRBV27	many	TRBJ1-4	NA	CASSSGAANEKLFF	TGTGCCAGCAGTTCGGGCGCGGCTAATGAAAAACTGTTTTTT
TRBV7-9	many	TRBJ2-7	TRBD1	CASSTEGQEKYEQYF	TGTGCCAGCAGCACCGAGGGACAGGAGAAGTACGAGCAGTACTTC
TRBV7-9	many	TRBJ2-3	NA	CASSPYSSTDTQYF	TGTGCCAGCAGCCCGTACAGTAGCACAGATACGCAGTATTTT
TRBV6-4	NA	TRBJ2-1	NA	CASSESEDNEQFF	TGTGCCAGCAGTGAGTCCGAGGACAATGAGCAGTTCTTC
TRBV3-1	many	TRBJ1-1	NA	CASSPYLNTEAFF	TGTGCCAGCAGCCCCTACCTGAACACTGAAGCTTTCTTT
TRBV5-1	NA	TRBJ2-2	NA	CASSSAGAGELFF	TGCGCCAGCAGTTCCGCGGGCGCCGGGGAGCTGTTTTTT
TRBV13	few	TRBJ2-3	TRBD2	CASSLRGLAGGTDTQYF	TGTGCCAGCAGCTTACGGGGACTAGCGGGAGGCACAGATACGCAGTATTTT
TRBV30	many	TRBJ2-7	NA	CACADRSSYEQYF	TGTGCCTGCGCGGACAGAAGCTCCTACGAGCAGTACTTC
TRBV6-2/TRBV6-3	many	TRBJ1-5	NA	CAVQSVNQPQHF	TGTGCCGTACAGTCGGTCAATCAGCCCCAGCATTTT
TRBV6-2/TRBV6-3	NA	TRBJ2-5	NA	CASSRGVTQYF	TGTGCCAGCAGCCGTGGAGTGACCCAGTACTTC
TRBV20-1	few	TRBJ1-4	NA	CSARRAGGKFNEKLFF	TGCAGTGCTAGAAGGGCAGGCGGGAAATTTAATGAAAAACTGTTTTTT
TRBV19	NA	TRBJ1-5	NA	CATSDTNQPQHF	TGTGCCACCTCGGACACTAATCAGCCCCAGCATTTT
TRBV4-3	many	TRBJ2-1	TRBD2	CASSQVGLGVNEQFF	TGCGCCAGCAGCCAAGTGGGACTAGGAGTCAATGAGCAGTTCTTC
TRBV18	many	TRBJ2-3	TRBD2	CASSRLAGDSPTDTQYF	TGTGCCAGCTCAAGACTAGCGGGAGATTCCCCCACAGATACGCAGTATTTT
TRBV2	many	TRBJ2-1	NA	CASSEDEQFF	TGTGCCAGCAGTGAGGATGAGCAGTTCTTC
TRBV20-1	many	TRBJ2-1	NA	CSARSRGLSYNEQFF	TGCAGTGCTAGGTCTCGCGGGCTGTCCTACAATGAGCAGTTCTTC
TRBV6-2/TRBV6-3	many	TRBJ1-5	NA	CASSPTGLNQPQHF	TGTGCCAGCAGTCCCACCGGGCTAAATCAGCCCCAGCATTTT
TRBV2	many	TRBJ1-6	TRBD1	CASSRDRDNSPLHF	TGTGCCAGCAGCCGGGACAGGGATAATTCACCCCTCCACTTT
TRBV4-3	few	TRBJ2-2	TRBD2	CASSQDRGEGGGELFF	TGCGCCAGCAGCCAAGACAGAGGGGAGGGCGGCGGGGAGCTGTTTTTT